This TCR beta chain was captured by sequencing in a study of blood T cell repertoires in COVID-19. Study background: Samples taken during acute and convalescent COVID-19 were collected in the United States, Italy and Spain. In each case, the material was cDNA or gDNA derived from T cells, B-cell-depleted T cells, or PBMCs.

The CDR3 totals 12 residues. Germline CDR1 is SGHAT and CDR2 is FQNNGV. With 5 bases removed from V and 4 bases from J, the gap between germline ends came to 8 bases. This clone was seen a single time. In the authors' workflow: Estimated nucleated cell counts came from reference gene primer amplification. The table came from immunoSEQ multiplex PCR; TCRdb's copy has only in-frame clones and leaves some out. That table is the source of V, J and clone size, and D and trimming were worked out from the DNA. The table records around 190,000 clones, roughly nine tenths of them present only once. The chain uses TRBV11-2 and TRBJ1-1; D uncertain. The source of this sequence is a man between 18 and 29 years old who had recovered from COVID-19. The sequencing sample was made of peripheral blood. CDR3 in DNA: TGTGCCAGCAGCCTGACACCCACTGAAGCTTTCTTT. It translates to CASSLTPTEAFF.